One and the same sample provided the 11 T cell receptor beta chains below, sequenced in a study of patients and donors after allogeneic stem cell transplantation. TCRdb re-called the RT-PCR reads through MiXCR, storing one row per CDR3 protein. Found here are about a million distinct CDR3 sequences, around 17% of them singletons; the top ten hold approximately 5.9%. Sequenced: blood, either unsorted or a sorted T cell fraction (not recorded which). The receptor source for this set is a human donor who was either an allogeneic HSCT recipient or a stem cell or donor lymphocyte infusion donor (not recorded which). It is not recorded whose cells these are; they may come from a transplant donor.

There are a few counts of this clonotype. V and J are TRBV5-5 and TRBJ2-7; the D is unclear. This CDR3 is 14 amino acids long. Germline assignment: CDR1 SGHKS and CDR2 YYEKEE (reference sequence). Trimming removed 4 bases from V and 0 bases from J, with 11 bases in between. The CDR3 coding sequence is TGTGCCAGCAGCCCGGGCGTTACCTCCTACGAGCAGTACTTC. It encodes CASSPGVTSYEQYF.

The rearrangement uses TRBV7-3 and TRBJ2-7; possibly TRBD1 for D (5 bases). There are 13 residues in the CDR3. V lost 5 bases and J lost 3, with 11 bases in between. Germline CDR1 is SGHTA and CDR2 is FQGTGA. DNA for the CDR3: TGTGCCAGCAGCCCCAGGGAAGGCTACGAGCAGTACTTC. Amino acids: CASSPREGYEQYF.

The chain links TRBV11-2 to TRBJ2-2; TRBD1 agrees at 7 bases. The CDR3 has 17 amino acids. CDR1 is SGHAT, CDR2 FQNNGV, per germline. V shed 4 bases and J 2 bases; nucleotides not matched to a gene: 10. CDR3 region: CASSSLPGQRNTGELFF. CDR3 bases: TGTGCCAGCAGCTCCCTCCCGGGACAGCGAAACACCGGGGAGCTGTTTTTT.

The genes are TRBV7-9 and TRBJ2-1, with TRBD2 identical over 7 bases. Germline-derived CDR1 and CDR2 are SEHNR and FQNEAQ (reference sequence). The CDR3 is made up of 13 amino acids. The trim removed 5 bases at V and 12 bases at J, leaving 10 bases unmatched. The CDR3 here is CASSVSGSPGQFF. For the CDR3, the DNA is TGTGCCAGCAGCGTTAGCGGGTCGCCCGGGCAGTTCTTC. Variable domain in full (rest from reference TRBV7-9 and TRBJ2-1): DTGVSQNPRHKITKRGQNVTFRCDPISEHNRLYWYRQTLGQGPEFLTYFQNEAQLEKSRLLSDRFSAERPKGSFSTLEIQRTEQGDSAMYLCASSVSGSPGQFFGPGTRLTVL.

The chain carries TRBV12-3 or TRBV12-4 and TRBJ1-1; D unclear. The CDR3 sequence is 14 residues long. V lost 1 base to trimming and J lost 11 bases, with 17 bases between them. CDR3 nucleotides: TGTGCCAGCAGTTTAGGGCGGGATTACGGGTTGGCTTTCTTT. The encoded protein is CASSLGRDYGLAFF.

CDR3 coding DNA: TGTGCCATCAGTCCTACGTTTAGGGGACTAGCGCCTAGCACAGATACGCAGTATTTT. Its protein is CAISPTFRGLAPSTDTQYF. The gene calls are TRBV10-3 and TRBJ2-3; TRBD2 aligns across 10 bases. The CDR3 spans 19 residues. V gave up 5 bases and J gave up 0 bases; unmatched junction bases: 14. Per germline, CDR1 ENHRY and CDR2 SYGVKD.

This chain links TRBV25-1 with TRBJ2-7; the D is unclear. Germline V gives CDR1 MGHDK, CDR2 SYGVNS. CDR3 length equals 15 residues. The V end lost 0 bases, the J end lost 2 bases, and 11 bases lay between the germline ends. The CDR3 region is CASSEYSPPTYEQYF. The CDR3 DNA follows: TGTGCCAGCAGTGAATATTCCCCACCCACCTACGAGCAGTACTTC.

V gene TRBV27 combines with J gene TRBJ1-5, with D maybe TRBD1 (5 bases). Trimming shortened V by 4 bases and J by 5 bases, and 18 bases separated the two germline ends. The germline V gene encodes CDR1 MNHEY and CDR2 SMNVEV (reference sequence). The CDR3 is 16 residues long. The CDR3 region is CASSSADKRWDQPQHF. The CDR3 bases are TGTGCCAGCAGTTCTGCGGACAAGCGCTGGGATCAGCCCCAGCATTTT.

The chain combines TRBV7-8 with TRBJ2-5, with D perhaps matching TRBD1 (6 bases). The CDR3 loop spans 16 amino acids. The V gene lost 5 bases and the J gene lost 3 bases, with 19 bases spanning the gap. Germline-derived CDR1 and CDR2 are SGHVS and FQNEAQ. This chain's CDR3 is CASSLQGLVSEETQYF. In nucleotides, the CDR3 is TGTGCCAGCAGCCTCCAGGGGCTCGTATCTGAAGAGACCCAGTACTTC.

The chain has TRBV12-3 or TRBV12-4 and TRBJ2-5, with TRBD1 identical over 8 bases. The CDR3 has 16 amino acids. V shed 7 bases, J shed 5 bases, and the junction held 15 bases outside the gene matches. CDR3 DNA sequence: TGTGCCAGCACCGGATCAGGCCCAGGGGGCGGGGAGACCCAGTACTTC. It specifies CASTGSGPGGGETQYF.

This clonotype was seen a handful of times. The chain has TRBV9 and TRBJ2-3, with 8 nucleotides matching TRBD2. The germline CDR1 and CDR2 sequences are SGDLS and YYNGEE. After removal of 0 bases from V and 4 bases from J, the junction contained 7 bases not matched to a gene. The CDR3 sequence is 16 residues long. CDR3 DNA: TGTGCCAGCAGCGTAGGTCCGGGAGGGAGCCCAGATACGCAGTATTTT. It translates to CASSVGPGGSPDTQYF.